These 22 T cell receptor beta chains originate from one sample sequenced in a study of T cells after yellow fever vaccination. TCRdb analysed the 5' RACE reads with MiXCR anew, one entry per CDR3 protein. This sample has 75,000 to 100,000 distinct CDR3 sequences, with roughly 8.2% found just once. Material: CD8+ T cells not binding an NS4B(214-222) dextramer, sorted from PBMCs, obtained more than 14 days after the first yellow fever vaccination. Receptors originate from a young man who received the YFV17D yellow fever vaccine.

This clonotype appeared many times. This rearrangement joins TRBV4-1 to TRBJ2-1; TRBD2 agrees at 10 bases. Germline CDR1 reads MGHRA; CDR2 reads YSYEKL. J lost 3 bases, V lost 0 bases, and 8 bases had no gene match. This CDR3 has 18 residues. The DNA for the CDR3 is TGCGCCAGCAGCCAAGATCAATGGGCTAGCGGGGGCTACAATGAGCAGTTCTTC. Its translation is CASSQDQWASGGYNEQFF.

The sample holds a few counts of this clonotype. This rearrangement joins TRBV7-6 to TRBJ2-7, with D possibly being TRBD1 (6 bases). The germline V gene has CDR1 SGHVS and CDR2 FNYEAQ. Between the trimmed V and J ends, which lost 0 bases and 3 bases, there was a span of 12 bases. The CDR3 loop spans 15 amino acids. CDR3 residues: CASSLALSDSYEQYF. The DNA for the CDR3 is TGTGCCAGCAGCTTAGCCCTTTCGGACAGCTACGAGCAGTACTTC.

This clonotype was seen a handful of times. The chain has TRBV14 and TRBJ2-7; D is undetermined. The CDR3 runs 17 residues. Trimming cost V 1 base and J 1 base, with 17 bases left between them. Germline values: CDR1 SGHDN, CDR2 FVKESK. CDR3 loop: CASSQGPGYKDSYEQYF. CDR3 bases: TGTGCCAGCAGCCAAGGCCCTGGTTATAAGGATTCCTACGAGCAGTACTTC.

V is TRBV29-1 and J is TRBJ2-1; TRBD1 is a possible D gene (5 bases). Germline CDR1 and CDR2: SQVTM and ANQGSEA. Trimming removed 4 bases from V and 8 bases from J, with 12 bases in between. CDR3 size: 12 residues. The CDR3 sequence is CSVGRVLDEQFF. CDR3 bases: TGCAGCGTTGGCAGGGTGCTCGATGAGCAGTTCTTC.

This clonotype was observed a handful of times. This sequence joins TRBV6-2 or TRBV6-3 and TRBJ1-1, with D unresolved. The CDR3 runs to 14 residues. CDR1 and CDR2 (germline): MNHEY, SVGEGT. The V end lost 0 bases, the J end lost 6 bases, and 11 bases lay between the germline ends. The CDR3 DNA sequence: TGTGCCAGCAGTTACTCGTGGGGAACATCTGAAGCTTTCTTT. This gives the protein CASSYSWGTSEAFF.

This sequence joins TRBV7-3 and TRBJ2-1; D perhaps matches TRBD1 (5 bases). V lost 4 bases and J lost 0, with 13 bases in between. CDR1 and CDR2 (germline): SGHTA, FQGTGA. This CDR3 spans 16 amino acids. The CDR3 here is CASSSLAGRSYNEQFF. The DNA for the CDR3 is TGTGCCAGCAGCTCCCTTGCAGGGCGCTCCTACAATGAGCAGTTCTTC. Full variable domain (outside the CDR3, taken from reference TRBV7-3 and TRBJ2-1): GAGVSQTPSNKVTEKGKYVELRCDPISGHTALYWYRQSLGQGPEFLIYFQGTGAADDSGLPNDRFFAVRPEGSVSTLKIQRTERGDSAVYLCASSSLAGRSYNEQFFGPGTRLTVL.

This clonotype has ten or more counts. The J gene is TRBJ1-1, the V gene TRBV15; D is perhaps TRBD1 (5 bases). Deletions cut 1 base from V and 3 bases from J, with 15 bases between. CDR3 size: 16 residues. CDR1 and CDR2 from the germline V gene are LNHNV and YYDKDF (reference sequence). The CDR3 DNA is TGTGCCACCAGCAGAGGCAGGGCAGGCTTAGACACTGAAGCTTTCTTT. Translation gives CATSRGRAGLDTEAFF.

This clonotype was counted a few times. The chain couples TRBV7-6 to TRBJ2-1; 9 bases are a match to TRBD2. CDR1 SGHVS and CDR2 FNYEAQ come from the germline V gene. V shed 1 base, J shed 9 bases, and the junction held 4 bases outside the gene matches. The CDR3 is made up of 14 amino acids. The CDR3 reads CASSLEASGVEQFF. CDR3 bases: TGTGCCAGCAGCTTAGAGGCTAGCGGGGTTGAGCAGTTCTTC.

This rearrangement joins TRBV7-6 to TRBJ1-1, with D perhaps TRBD1 (5 bases). The CDR3 has 14 amino acids. The V gene's germline CDR1 is SGHVS and CDR2 FNYEAQ. Trimming removed 1 base at V and 1 base at J, with 7 bases between. CDR3 amino acids: CASSLGGTNTEAFF. DNA for the CDR3: TGTGCCAGCAGCTTAGGGGGGACGAACACTGAAGCTTTCTTT.

This clonotype appeared a few times. In DNA, the CDR3 is TGTGCCAGCAGCTTAGATATTTGGGGCAGTTCACCCCTCCACTTT. This codes for CASSLDIWGSSPLHF. The chain employs TRBV11-2 and TRBJ1-6; tentative D call: TRBD1 (5 bases). In germline, CDR1 is SGHAT, CDR2 FQNNGV. CDR3 length: 15 residues. Between the trimmed V and J ends, which lost 0 bases and 9 bases, there was a span of 12 bases.

The chain links TRBV7-3 to TRBJ2-5; D not resolved. V dropped 5 bases and J dropped 1 base, with 14 bases sitting between them. Germline lookup yields CDR1 SGHTA and CDR2 FQGTGA. The CDR3 length is 15 residues. CDR3 sequence: CASSPRIGPQETQYF. As DNA, the CDR3 is TGTGCCAGCAGCCCAAGAATTGGGCCCCAAGAGACCCAGTACTTC.

The table lists this clonotype with a few counts. The rearrangement uses TRBV7-2 and TRBJ2-3; 11 positions agree with TRBD2. V lost 5 bases, J lost 6 bases, and 10 bases stayed unmatched. Germline CDR1 SGHTA, CDR2 FQGNSA. CDR3 length: 16 amino acids. CDR3 in amino acids: CASSPYLAGGLDTQYF. The DNA of the CDR3 is TGTGCCAGCAGCCCTTATCTAGCGGGGGGCTTGGATACGCAGTATTTT. Combining the CDR3 with reference TRBV7-2 and TRBJ2-3 gives the whole variable domain GAGVSQSPSNKVTEKGKDVELRCDPISGHTALYWYRQSLGQGLEFLIYFQGNSAPDKSGLPSDRFSAERTGGSVSTLTIQRTQQEDSAVYLCASSPYLAGGLDTQYFGPGTRLTVL.

This clonotype was counted between two and nine times. The genes are TRBV7-9 and TRBJ2-5; 12 bases map to TRBD1. The germline CDR1 and CDR2 sequences are SEHNR and FQNEAQ (reference sequence). The CDR3 is 16 amino acids. J was trimmed by 4 bases and V by 3 bases; bases with no gene match: 6. CDR3 nucleotides: TGTGCCAGCAGCTTTACCGGGACAGGGGGCTTAGAGACCCAGTACTTC. This encodes CASSFTGTGGLETQYF. The full variable domain, in which reference TRBV7-9 and TRBJ2-5 provide the parts outside the CDR3, is DTGVSQNPRHKITKRGQNVTFRCDPISEHNRLYWYRQTLGQGPEFLTYFQNEAQLEKSRLLSDRFSAERPKGSFSTLEIQRTEQGDSAMYLCASSFTGTGGLETQYFGPGTRLLVL.

This clonotype was observed a handful of times. The chain links TRBV6-5 to TRBJ2-3, with D tentatively TRBD2 (6 bases). V gave up 0 bases and J gave up 6 bases, with 16 bases separating them. Germline CDR1 and CDR2: MNHEY and SVGAGI. CDR3 length: 16 residues. Written as DNA, the CDR3 is TGTGCCAGCAGTTACTCGGGACTTTTCGTTCCCGATACGCAGTATTTT. It is translated as CASSYSGLFVPDTQYF.

This clonotype was picked up a small number of times. The chain links TRBV29-1 to TRBJ1-1; D is undetermined. Germline loops: CDR1 SQVTM, CDR2 ANQGSEA. The CDR3 sequence is 13 residues long. V was pared by 7 bases and J by 0 bases, with 12 bases between. The CDR3 here is CSALTALNTEAFF. CDR3 nucleotides: TGCAGCGCCCTAACGGCGCTGAACACTGAAGCTTTCTTT.

This clonotype was seen more than once but under ten times. The rearrangement uses TRBV12-3 or TRBV12-4 and TRBJ2-2; 8 nucleotides match TRBD1. The CDR3 runs to 14 residues. With 4 bases clipped from V and 7 bases from J, the junction kept 5 bases outside the gene matches. DNA of the CDR3: TGTGCCAGCAGTTGGACAGGGCCTGACGGGGAGCTGTTTTTT. This codes for CASSWTGPDGELFF.

The genes are TRBV27 and TRBJ1-1, with 11 bases matching TRBD1. The germline V gene has CDR1 MNHEY and CDR2 SMNVEV (reference sequence). J gave up 5 bases and V 7 bases, and 6 bases lay outside the gene matches. The CDR3 runs to 14 residues. CDR3 nucleotide sequence: TGTGCCAGCAAGTGGGGACAGGGGGTGACTGAAGCTTTCTTT. This encodes CASKWGQGVTEAFF.

Only a few counts were recorded for this clonotype. CDR3 amino acids: CASSYSTYNEQFF. CDR3 nucleotides: TGTGCCAGCAGTTACTCGACGTACAATGAGCAGTTCTTC. This chain links TRBV6-2 or TRBV6-3 with TRBJ2-1; D call uncertain. V shed 0 bases and J shed 4 bases, with 4 bases lying between them. CDR1 and CDR2 from the germline V gene are MNHEY and SVGEGT. The CDR3 is made up of 13 amino acids.

The chain employs TRBV4-3 and TRBJ2-1, with D perhaps matching TRBD1 (6 bases). The germline CDR1 and CDR2 sequences are LGHNA and YSLEER. The germline V and J ends were trimmed by 0 bases and 7 bases, with 16 bases remaining between them. The CDR3 length is 16 residues. CDR3 protein: CASSQDFGGRRNEQFF. The CDR3 nucleotides read TGCGCCAGCAGCCAAGATTTTGGGGGCCGGAGGAATGAGCAGTTCTTC.

This clonotype was counted only a few times. The chain recombines TRBV29-1 with TRBJ1-1; TRBD1 agrees at 7 bases. This CDR3 has 13 amino acids. Trimming took 7 bases from V and 1 from J; bases not matched to a gene: 6. CDR1 and CDR2 from the germline V gene are SQVTM and ANQGSEA. The CDR3 DNA is TGCAGCGCGACGCGGGACAGGAACACTGAAGCTTTCTTT. It translates to CSATRDRNTEAFF.

This chain uses TRBV29-1 with TRBJ1-2; 7 bases align to TRBD1. This CDR3 spans 13 amino acids. The V gene's germline CDR1 is SQVTM and CDR2 ANQGSEA. Trimming at V came to 2 bases and at J to 3 bases, leaving 3 bases not matched to a gene. As DNA, the CDR3 is TGCAGCGTTGAAACAGGGGACCACTATGGCTACACCTTC. Encoded protein: CSVETGDHYGYTF.

At least ten counts were recorded for this clonotype. The CDR3 sequence: CASSLMGGGNQPQHF. CDR3 nucleotides: TGCGCCAGCAGCTTAATGGGGGGCGGCAATCAGCCCCAGCATTTT. The chain combines TRBV5-1 with TRBJ1-5; possible D gene TRBD1, 6 bases. The germline CDR1 and CDR2 sequences are SGHRS and YFSETQ. Trimming removed 2 bases from V and 2 bases from J, with 11 bases in between. CDR3 length: 15 residues. Looking up the rest from reference TRBV5-1 and TRBJ1-5 gives the full variable domain: KAGVTQTPRYLIKTRGQQVTLSCSPISGHRSVSWYQQTPGQGLQFLFEYFSETQRNKGNFPGRFSGRQFSNSRSEMNVSTLELGDSALYLCASSLMGGGNQPQHFGDGTRLSIL.